These 13 T cell receptor beta chains share one sample of origin, sequenced in a study of beta chain features in type 1 diabetes. Sequencing targeted expressed TCRB transcripts, as all isolated RNA had been reverse transcribed. Clones were sequenced by immunoSEQ multiplex PCR, and TCRdb holds only the in-frame ones, with some missing. The data show roughly 350,000 clones, approximately 11% seen once. The sample consisted of naive CD4+ T cells from blood. The receptor set was obtained from a woman aged 25 to 45 in good health.

This chain joins TRBV30 and TRBJ2-6; D is possibly TRBD1 (5 bases). V dropped 5 bases and J dropped 0 bases, with 11 bases sitting between them. Germline V gene sequence: CDR1 GTSNPN, CDR2 SVGIG (reference sequence). This CDR3 spans 15 amino acids. CDR3 residues: CAWGAGLSGANVLTF. CDR3 DNA sequence: TGTGCCTGGGGGGCAGGCCTCTCTGGGGCCAACGTCCTGACTTTC. Based on the CDR3 plus reference TRBV30 and TRBJ2-6, the full variable domain is SQTIHQWPATLVQPVGSPLSLECTVEGTSNPNLYWYRQAAGRGLQLLFYSVGIGQISSEVPQNLSASRPQDRQFILSSKKLLLSDSGFYLCAWGAGLSGANVLTFGAGSRLTVL.

The chain uses TRBV30 and TRBJ2-4, with D perhaps matching TRBD2 (7 bases). The CDR3 sequence is 13 residues long. With 1 base removed from V and 8 bases from J, the gap between germline ends came to 12 bases. CDR1 is GTSNPN and CDR2 is SVGIG in the germline V gene (reference sequence). The CDR3 protein is CAWSALGGDIQYF. CDR3 coding DNA: TGTGCCTGGAGTGCATTAGGGGGGGACATTCAGTACTTC. Together with reference TRBV30 and TRBJ2-4, the CDR3 gives the full variable domain: SQTIHQWPATLVQPVGSPLSLECTVEGTSNPNLYWYRQAAGRGLQLLFYSVGIGQISSEVPQNLSASRPQDRQFILSSKKLLLSDSGFYLCAWSALGGDIQYFGAGTRLSVL.

The V call is TRBV15, the J call TRBJ2-7; the match to TRBD2 covers 9 bases. Germline V gene data show CDR1 as LNHNV and CDR2 as YYDKDF (reference sequence). Trimming at V came to 0 bases and at J to 0 bases, leaving 0 bases not matched to a gene. This CDR3 spans 15 amino acids. The DNA for the CDR3 is TGTGCCACCAGCAGAGATAGCGGGAGCTCCTACGAGCAGTACTTC. Translating gives CATSRDSGSSYEQYF.

A few counts support this clone. J is TRBJ1-3 and V is TRBV28; perhaps TRBD1 as D (5 bases). The length of the CDR3 is 15 residues. Looked up from germline, CDR1 is MDHEN and CDR2 is SYDVKM. V was pared by 5 bases and J by 5 bases, with 16 bases between. This CDR3 is CASSVQGVSRNTIYF. The CDR3 DNA is TGTGCCAGCAGTGTTCAGGGCGTTTCCCGAAACACCATATATTTT.

Notes on this clone: The same CDR3 arises from other DNA sequences in this sample as well. The chain couples TRBV7-2 to TRBJ2-5, with TRBD2 matching over 11 bases. Germline CDR1 and CDR2: SGHTA and FQGNSA. The junction had 3 bases not matched to a gene; V was cut back by 4 bases and J by 5 bases. This CDR3 is built from 14 residues. CDR3 residues: CASSSLAGVETQYF. The CDR3 DNA is TGTGCCAGCAGCTCACTAGCGGGAGTTGAGACCCAGTACTTC.

V gene TRBV7-2 combines with J gene TRBJ2-7; TRBD2 matches at 15 bases. The V and J ends lost 4 bases and 13 bases, in that order; junction bases with no gene match: 11. The CDR3 is made up of 15 amino acids. From germline, CDR1 is SGHTA and CDR2 FQGNSA. CDR3 region: CASSSGLAGGPSPYF. The CDR3 region has the DNA TGTGCCAGCAGCTCCGGACTAGCGGGAGGGCCTTCCCCATACTTC.

This clone appeared a few times. The chain couples TRBV28 to TRBJ1-5; D may be TRBD1 (6 bases). The CDR3 totals 14 residues. Germline CDR1 and CDR2: MDHEN and SYDVKM. Trimming removed 4 bases from V and 1 base from J, with 8 bases in between. The CDR3, as DNA: TGTGCCAGCAGTTCGGGGGGCAGCAATCAGCCCCAGCATTTT. It translates to CASSSGGSNQPQHF.

The genes are TRBV30 and TRBJ2-7, with a tentative D call TRBD1 (5 bases). Per the germline V gene, CDR1 is GTSNPN and CDR2 is SVGIG (reference sequence). This CDR3 spans 12 amino acids. V lost 2 bases and J 3 bases, leaving 8 bases between the germline ends. CDR3 in amino acids: CAWSRGLYEQYF. Here the CDR3 DNA reads TGTGCCTGGAGTAGGGGCCTCTACGAGCAGTACTTC.

The chain carries TRBV7-6 and TRBJ2-6, with D tentatively TRBD2 (6 bases). The CDR3 is 18 amino acids. V was trimmed by 5 bases and J by 1 base, leaving 18 bases between them. Germline CDR1 and CDR2: SGHVS and FNYEAQ. The CDR3 DNA follows: TGTGCCAGCAGCCTCCTTGTGGTAGGAGGGTCTGGGGCCAACGTCCTGACTTTC. Its translation: CASSLLVVGGSGANVLTF. Filled out from reference TRBV7-6 and TRBJ2-6, the complete variable domain reads GAGVSQSPRYKVTKRGQDVALRCDPISGHVSLYWYRQALGQGPEFLTYFNYEAQQDKSGLPNDRFSAERPEGSISTLTIQRTEQRDSAMYRCASSLLVVGGSGANVLTFGAGSRLTVL.

This clone was counted only a few times. The J gene is TRBJ2-7, the V gene TRBV5-4; 10 nucleotides match TRBD2. The CDR3 contains 15 residues. With V trimmed by 4 bases and J by 1 base, 5 bases remained unmatched. The V gene's germline CDR1 is SGHNT and CDR2 YYREEE (reference sequence). The CDR3 sequence is CASSPGTSASYEQYF. The CDR3 DNA is TGTGCCAGCAGCCCCGGGACTAGCGCGTCCTACGAGCAGTACTTC. The full variable domain, with the rest looked up from reference TRBV5-4 and TRBJ2-7, is ETGVTQSPTHLIKTRGQQVTLRCSSQSGHNTVSWYQQALGQGPQFIFQYYREEENGRGNFPPRFSGLQFPNYSSELNVNALELDDSALYLCASSPGTSASYEQYFGPGTRLTVT.

This chain connects TRBV28 to TRBJ2-7; the D gene is possibly TRBD2 (6 bases). The V end lost 5 bases, the J end lost 6 bases, and 11 bases lay between the germline ends. Germline values: CDR1 MDHEN, CDR2 SYDVKM. The CDR3 extends over 12 amino acids. DNA of the CDR3: TGTGCCAGCAGTCACGACGGGGGCGAGCAGTACTTC. This codes for CASSHDGGEQYF.

A few counts support this clone. Mismatch with germline at one junction end may stem from a read error. The chain combines TRBV7-7 with TRBJ2-4, with D possibly matching TRBD1 (5 bases). Germline V gives CDR1 SSHAT, CDR2 FNYEAQ (reference sequence). The CDR3 is 13 residues long. CDR3 amino acids: CARTSIAKNIQYF. In nucleotides, the CDR3 is TGCGCCCGGACAAGCATAGCCAAAAACATTCAGTACTTC. The full variable domain, its missing parts supplied by reference TRBV7-7 and TRBJ2-4, is GAGVSQSPRYKVTKRGQDVTLRCDPISSHATLYWYQQALGQGPEFLTYFNYEAQPDKSGLPSDRFSAERPEGSISTLTIQRTEQRDSAMYRCARTSIAKNIQYFGAGTRLSVL.

The table lists this clone with a few counts. Here the CDR3 reads CASSIVGLAGHHEQFF. The CDR3 bases are TGTGCCAGTAGTATAGTGGGGCTAGCGGGACATCATGAGCAGTTCTTC. V is TRBV19 and J is TRBJ2-1; TRBD2 agrees at 9 bases. The CDR3 has 16 amino acids. Germline CDR1 LNHDA, CDR2 SQIVND (reference sequence). V lost 1 base to trimming and J lost 8 bases; unmatched junction nucleotides: 9.